One and the same sample provided the 13 T cell receptor beta chains below, sequenced in a study of T cell repertoires in cytomegalovirus infection. Antigens of these TCRs are unknown. One entry per CDR3 protein results from TCRdb running MiXCR on the reads. The profile shows around 300,000 distinct CDR3 sequences, approximately 22% of them singletons. Sequencing was performed on cultured PBMCs, taken from culture after CMV antigen stimulation. The receptors originated from a human donor in good health (CMV status not recorded). Some clones in this sample may be carry-over from other donors' samples.

This clonotype occurred many times. J is TRBJ2-7 and V is TRBV7-8; no reliable D call. From germline, CDR1 is SGHVS and CDR2 FQNEAQ. V dropped 2 bases and J dropped 3 bases, with 14 bases sitting between them. The CDR3 is 15 residues long. The CDR3 bases are TGTGCCAGCAGCTTACTATCCCGGGCAGACTACGAGCAGTACGTC. It is translated as CASSLLSRADYEQYV.

The rearrangement links TRBV12-3 or TRBV12-4 to TRBJ2-2; D is undetermined. The CDR3 totals 12 residues. Trimming cost V 8 bases and J 1 base, with 5 bases left between them. Here the CDR3 reads CASQLNTGELFF. CDR3 nucleotide sequence: TGTGCCAGCCAATTGAACACCGGGGAGCTGTTTTTT.

As DNA, the CDR3 is TGTGCCAGCAGTTTCGGCGGGAGAGGTCACGAGCAGTACGTC. Encoded protein: CASSFGGRGHEQYV. V and J are TRBV12-3 or TRBV12-4 and TRBJ2-7, with TRBD2 matching 7 bases. The CDR3 runs to 14 residues. J gave up 5 bases and V 3 bases, and 7 bases lay outside the gene matches.

This clonotype was seen a few times. V is TRBV19 and J is TRBJ1-1; 8 bases align to TRBD1. Trimming took 8 bases from V and 7 from J; bases not matched to a gene: 6. The CDR3 loop spans 12 amino acids. The germline gives CDR1 LNHDA, CDR2 SQIVND (reference sequence). CDR3 sequence: CASSRQGSEAFF. Here the CDR3 DNA reads TGTGCCAGTTCTAGACAGGGGAGTGAAGCTTTCTTT.

This clonotype was seen more than once but under ten times. The gene calls are TRBV4-3 and TRBJ2-3; D remains ambiguous. The CDR3 is 15 amino acids. CDR1 is LGHNA and CDR2 is YSLEER in the germline V gene. With 0 bases removed from V and 6 bases from J, the gap between germline ends came to 13 bases. This chain's CDR3 is CASSQDLGKGDTQYF. CDR3 bases: TGCGCCAGCAGCCAAGATCTAGGCAAAGGGGATACGCAGTATTTT.

In this sample, this clonotype turned up a few times. The V call is TRBV6-2 or TRBV6-3, the J call TRBJ2-5; 9 bases line up with TRBD2. The germline V gene encodes CDR1 MNHEY and CDR2 SVGEGT. The CDR3 is made up of 18 amino acids. After removal of 5 bases from V and 5 bases from J, the junction contained 18 bases not matched to a gene. CDR3 loop: CASSPYLISGSVLETQYF. Written as DNA, the CDR3 is TGTGCCAGCAGTCCTTACCTTATTAGCGGGAGCGTCTTGGAGACCCAGTACTTC.

There are many counts of this clonotype. The chain has TRBV18 and TRBJ2-3; maybe TRBD2 (6 bases). The CDR3 loop spans 15 amino acids. V was trimmed by 1 base and J by 7 bases, leaving 15 bases between them. Germline CDR1 and CDR2: KGHSH and LQKENI. DNA for the CDR3: TGTGCCAGCTCACCACGGGACGGGAGTACGAATACGCAGTATTTT. Its protein is CASSPRDGSTNTQYF.

V usage is TRBV15 and J usage is TRBJ2-7; D is perhaps TRBD1 (5 bases). This CDR3 has 12 residues. CDR1 and CDR2 (germline): LNHNV, YYDKDF (reference sequence). Trimming cost V 3 bases and J 3 bases, with 6 bases left between them. The CDR3 bases are TGTGCCACCAGCAGCGACAGCTACGAGCAGTACGTC. Its protein product is CATSSDSYEQYV.

This clonotype was seen a handful of times. The genes are TRBV7-6 and TRBJ2-7; D possibly corresponds to TRBD1 (6 bases). In germline, CDR1 is SGHVS, CDR2 FNYEAQ. Trimming stripped 5 bases from V and 7 bases from J, with 18 bases between. There are 14 residues in the CDR3. CDR3 in DNA: TGTGCCAGCAGCCCTAGTGCAGGGGTCGGTGAGCAGTACTTC. This encodes CASSPSAGVGEQYF.

This clonotype occurred a few times. The chain is built from TRBV7-9 and TRBJ1-4; 10 nucleotides agree with TRBD1. Trimming removed 5 bases from V and 0 bases from J; junction bases left unmatched: 9. CDR1 and CDR2 from the germline V gene are SEHNR and FQNEAQ (reference sequence). The CDR3 has 18 residues. The CDR3 protein is CASSSGTGDPATNEKLFF. The DNA of the CDR3 is TGTGCCAGCAGCAGCGGGACAGGGGACCCTGCAACTAATGAAAAACTGTTTTTT.

Concerning this clonotype: Possible read error: a much larger clone is one base away. In DNA form, the CDR3 reads TGTGCCAGCAGCCTTCGGGAGGGAGGGTACGAGCAGTACTTC. Translated, it gives CASSLREGGYEQYF. The chain joins TRBV7-3 to TRBJ2-7, with 8 nucleotides matching TRBD2. The CDR3 is 14 amino acids. J lost 4 bases, V lost 5 bases, and 7 bases had no gene match. The germline CDR1 and CDR2 sequences are SGHTA and FQGTGA.

The V and J genes are TRBV6-1 and TRBJ1-2; no firm D call. V gave up 6 bases and J gave up 6 bases, with 11 bases separating them. The CDR3 sequence is 12 residues long. Germline CDR1 reads MNHNS; CDR2 reads SASEGT. The CDR3 bases are TGTGCCAGCAGGCGTTCCGGAAATGGCTACACCTTC. Translating gives CASRRSGNGYTF.

The J gene is TRBJ1-2, the V gene TRBV2; D perhaps matches TRBD1 (6 bases). This CDR3 region has 13 residues. Trimming cost V 7 bases and J 7 bases, with 16 bases left between them. Germline V gene sequence: CDR1 SNHLY, CDR2 FYNNEI. The chain's CDR3 is CASTEAGAGGYTF. CDR3 nucleotide sequence: TGTGCCAGCACAGAGGCGGGGGCCGGTGGCTACACCTTC.